This is a list of T cell receptor beta chains from one sample in a study of cytomegalovirus exposure and HLA in healthy donors. The protocol was immunoSEQ multiplex PCR, while the TCRdb copy is restricted to in-frame clones and leaves out a portion. The profile shows approximately 220,000 clones, 75% to 90% of them singletons. Sequencing was done on a sample of PBMCs. Receptor source: a woman in her twenties or thirties in good health and CMV-seropositive. Both conserved end residues are part of each CDR3. The D gene is left open where the match is weak. Clone size appears in some rows only: once, few, many, or a class for an expanded clone.

clone size: .; D gene: TRBD1; J gene: TRBJ2-2; V gene: TRBV9; CDR3 DNA: TGTGCCAGCAGCCGTCAGGGGGACACCGGGGAGCTGTTTTTT; CDR3 protein: CASSRQGDTGELFF
clone size: .; D gene: TRBD1; J gene: TRBJ2-3; V gene: TRBV25-1; CDR3 DNA: TGTGCCAGCAGTGTTCCAACAGGGGGAGCAGATACGCAGTATTTT; CDR3 protein: CASSVPTGGADTQYF
clone size: .; D gene: .; J gene: TRBJ2-1; V gene: TRBV11-3; CDR3 DNA: TGTGCCAGCAGCTTGGGGTGGCGGAAGAGGTTTCCAAGGGGCAATGAGCAGTTCTTC; CDR3 protein: CASSLGWRKRFPRGNEQFF
clone size: .; D gene: .; J gene: TRBJ1-2; V gene: TRBV6-5; CDR3 DNA: TGTGCCACCCACGGGACGGGGCTAGGGGGCTACACCTTC; CDR3 protein: CATHGTGLGGYTF
clone size: .; D gene: .; J gene: TRBJ2-3; V gene: TRBV6-5; CDR3 DNA: TGTGCCAGCAGTTCCCCAGCGGGAGACAGGGCAGATACGCAGTATTTT; CDR3 protein: CASSSPAGDRADTQYF
clone size: .; D gene: .; J gene: TRBJ2-7; V gene: TRBV6-6; CDR3 DNA: TGTGCCAGCAGCTCGCAGGGGACCGCCTACGAGCAGTACTTC; CDR3 protein: CASSSQGTAYEQYF
clone size: .; D gene: .; J gene: TRBJ2-1; V gene: TRBV30; CDR3 DNA: TGTGCCTGGAGTGTACGAACTATTAAGTTCTTC; CDR3 protein: CAWSVRTIKFF
clone size: .; D gene: TRBD2; J gene: TRBJ2-7; V gene: TRBV5-1; CDR3 DNA: TGCGCCAGCAGCCCGGGAGGGCCTTACGAGCAGTACTTC; CDR3 protein: CASSPGGPYEQYF
clone size: .; D gene: .; J gene: TRBJ1-1; V gene: TRBV15; CDR3 DNA: TGTGCCACCAGCAGAGTCTTGGGGGGGGACACTGAAGCTTTCTTT; CDR3 protein: CATSRVLGGDTEAFF
clone size: .; D gene: .; J gene: TRBJ1-2; V gene: TRBV12-5; CDR3 DNA: TGTGCTAGTGGTCGCGACAGCTATGGCTACACCTTC; CDR3 protein: CASGRDSYGYTF
clone size: .; D gene: TRBD1; J gene: TRBJ1-2; V gene: TRBV27; CDR3 DNA: TGTGCCAGCAGTGTCCGGACAGGGGCCGCCTTCGTAGACTACACCTTC; CDR3 protein: CASSVRTGAAFVDYTF
clone size: .; D gene: .; J gene: TRBJ1-4; V gene: TRBV5-6; CDR3 DNA: TGTGCCAGCAGCTTGGGAGGGAGTGAAAAACTGTTTTTT; CDR3 protein: CASSLGGSEKLFF
clone size: .; D gene: .; J gene: TRBJ1-1; V gene: TRBV28; CDR3 DNA: TGTGCCAGCAACACATTCCGATTCATGAACACTGAAGCTTTCTTT; CDR3 protein: CASNTFRFMNTEAFF
clone size: .; D gene: .; J gene: TRBJ2-6; V gene: TRBV4-1; CDR3 DNA: TGCGCCAGCAGCCAAGGGACATTCTCTGGGGCCAACGTCCTGACTTTC; CDR3 protein: CASSQGTFSGANVLTF
clone size: once; D gene: .; J gene: TRBJ1-1; V gene: TRBV27; CDR3 DNA: TGTGCCAGCAGAGGGGGGCAGTTGAACACTGAAGCTTTCTTT; CDR3 protein: CASRGGQLNTEAFF
clone size: .; D gene: .; J gene: TRBJ1-3; V gene: TRBV18; CDR3 DNA: TGTGCCAGCTCACCACCGGATGGGGGTGGAAACACCATATATTTT; CDR3 protein: CASSPPDGGGNTIYF
clone size: .; D gene: .; J gene: TRBJ1-5; V gene: TRBV2; CDR3 DNA: TGTGCCAGCAGTGCGGGGAATGTGGACCAGCCCCAGCATTTT; CDR3 protein: CASSAGNVDQPQHF
clone size: .; D gene: .; J gene: TRBJ2-3; V gene: TRBV5-6; CDR3 DNA: TGTGCCAGCAGCCGGGGGAGTACGGGCACAGATACGCAGTATTTT; CDR3 protein: CASSRGSTGTDTQYF
clone size: .; D gene: TRBD2; J gene: TRBJ2-1; V gene: TRBV25-1; CDR3 DNA: TGTGCCAGCAGTGATGGCACACCAGCGGGACGGTACAATGAGCAGTTCTTC; CDR3 protein: CASSDGTPAGRYNEQFF
clone size: .; D gene: TRBD2; J gene: TRBJ2-7; V gene: TRBV4-3; CDR3 DNA: TGCGCCAGCAGCCAAGGCGGACTAGCAGATACCTACGAGCAGTACTTC; CDR3 protein: CASSQGGLADTYEQYF
clone size: .; D gene: .; J gene: TRBJ2-7; V gene: TRBV5-4; CDR3 DNA: TGTGCCAGCAGCTTGGCCAGCCTAGACTCCTACGAGCAGTACTTC; CDR3 protein: CASSLASLDSYEQYF
clone size: .; D gene: TRBD1; J gene: TRBJ1-2; V gene: TRBV7-2; CDR3 DNA: TGTGCCAGCAGCCCGACAGGGATAGTAGGCTACACCTTC; CDR3 protein: CASSPTGIVGYTF
clone size: .; D gene: TRBD1; J gene: TRBJ1-1; V gene: TRBV29-1; CDR3 DNA: TGCAGCGTTGGACAGGGGGGCGTGGGACACACTGAAGCTTTCTTT; CDR3 protein: CSVGQGGVGHTEAFF
clone size: .; D gene: .; J gene: TRBJ2-3; V gene: TRBV7-2; CDR3 DNA: TGTGCCAGCAGCTTAGCATTAGGGGATGAGTATTTT; CDR3 protein: CASSLALGDEYF
clone size: .; D gene: TRBD1; J gene: TRBJ1-1; V gene: TRBV4-3; CDR3 DNA: TGCGCCAGCAGCCAAGATGCCCAGGGGGCAGGCACTGAAGCTTTCTTT; CDR3 protein: CASSQDAQGAGTEAFF
clone size: .; D gene: TRBD2; J gene: TRBJ2-7; V gene: TRBV10-1; CDR3 DNA: TGCGCCAGCAGTGAGTTAAGCGGGGCCGTCTACGAGCAGTACTTC; CDR3 protein: CASSELSGAVYEQYF
clone size: .; D gene: .; J gene: TRBJ1-5; V gene: TRBV30; CDR3 DNA: TGTGCCTGGCAAAAGGGGGGCAATCAGCCCCAGCATTTT; CDR3 protein: CAWQKGGNQPQHF
clone size: .; D gene: .; J gene: TRBJ2-1; V gene: TRBV25-1; CDR3 DNA: TGTGCCAGCAGTGAACTTGCTGGGAGCTCCTACAATGAGCAGTTCTTC; CDR3 protein: CASSELAGSSYNEQFF
clone size: .; D gene: .; J gene: TRBJ2-1; V gene: TRBV10-3; CDR3 DNA: TGTGCCATCAGTCGGACTACGGCGAATGAGCAGTTCTTC; CDR3 protein: CAISRTTANEQFF
clone size: .; D gene: .; J gene: TRBJ2-7; V gene: TRBV7-6; CDR3 DNA: TGTGCCAGCAGCTTAAAACGGGACCTAGACGAGCAGTACTTC; CDR3 protein: CASSLKRDLDEQYF
clone size: .; D gene: .; J gene: TRBJ1-1; V gene: TRBV5-1; CDR3 DNA: TGCGCCAGTGGTTCCCTGGGGGCTTACACTGAAGCTTTCTTT; CDR3 protein: CASGSLGAYTEAFF
clone size: few; D gene: .; J gene: TRBJ1-5; V gene: TRBV4-2; CDR3 DNA: TGTGCCAGCACCCACAACCGGGATAGCAATCAGCCCCAGCATTTT; CDR3 protein: CASTHNRDSNQPQHF
clone size: .; D gene: .; J gene: TRBJ2-1; V gene: TRBV19; CDR3 DNA: TGTGCCTCCCAGGGTTCGGAGTCCTCCTACAATGAGCAGTTCTTC; CDR3 protein: CASQGSESSYNEQFF
clone size: .; D gene: TRBD1; J gene: TRBJ2-4; V gene: TRBV5-4; CDR3 DNA: TGTGCCAGCAGTAGGTCCCTAGGGACAGCGGAAAACATTCAGTACTTC; CDR3 protein: CASSRSLGTAENIQYF
clone size: .; D gene: .; J gene: TRBJ2-5; V gene: TRBV5-6; CDR3 DNA: TGTGCCAGCAGCTTGTTTCGGGGAAAGGACGAGACCCAGTACTTC; CDR3 protein: CASSLFRGKDETQYF